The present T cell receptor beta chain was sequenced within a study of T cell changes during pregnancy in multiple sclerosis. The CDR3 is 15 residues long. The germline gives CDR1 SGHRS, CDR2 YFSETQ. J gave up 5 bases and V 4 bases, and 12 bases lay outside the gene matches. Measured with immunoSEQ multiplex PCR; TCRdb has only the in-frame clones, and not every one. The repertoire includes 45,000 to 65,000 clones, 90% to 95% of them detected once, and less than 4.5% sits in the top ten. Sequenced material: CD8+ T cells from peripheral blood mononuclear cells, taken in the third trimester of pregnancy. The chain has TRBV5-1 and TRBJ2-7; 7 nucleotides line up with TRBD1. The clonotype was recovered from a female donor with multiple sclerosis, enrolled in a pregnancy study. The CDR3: CASSLGATGFNEQYF. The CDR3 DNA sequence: TGCGCCAGCAGCCTTGGGGCGACAGGGTTTAACGAGCAGTACTTC.